Presented here are 6 T cell receptor beta chains from one specimen sequenced in a study of blood T cells in healthy people across ages. Next came a second PCR, run for about 6 to 12 cycles, which used a sample-barcoded 5' primer along with a J-beta primer mix. MiXCR, run by TCRdb on the 5' RACE reads, gives a single entry per CDR3 protein. Here the sample spans 800,000 to 950,000 distinct CDR3 sequences, 40% to 60% being singletons. Material for sequencing was blood. The receptor source for this set is a man under 40 in good health.

This chain joins TRBV20-1 and TRBJ2-5, with 7 positions matching TRBD2. The CDR3 contains 12 residues. J lost 4 bases, V lost 5 bases, and 4 bases had no gene match. CDR1 is DFQATT, CDR2 SNEGSKA, per germline (reference sequence). The CDR3 bases are TGCAGTGCTTTGACTAGCCCAGAGACCCAGTACTTC. It yields the protein CSALTSPETQYF.

The chain is built from TRBV5-1 and TRBJ2-7; D is undetermined. Trimming pared 3 bases from V and 11 bases from J, leaving 12 bases between. CDR3 size: 11 residues. Germline assignment: CDR1 SGHRS and CDR2 YFSETQ. The CDR3 nucleotides are TGCGCCAGCAGCTCAGGACCGGCCGAGTACTTC. It translates to CASSSGPAEYF.

This clonotype was detected once. The chain employs TRBV7-6 and TRBJ1-2, with 8 bases matching TRBD1. The CDR3 contains 16 residues. CDR1 and CDR2 (germline): SGHVS, FNYEAQ. V was clipped by 5 bases and J by 3 bases; unmatched bases: 11. CDR3 bases: TGTGCCAGCAGCCAGGACGGACAGGGTAGTTACTATGGCTACACCTTC. Protein: CASSQDGQGSYYGYTF.

V is TRBV18 and J is TRBJ2-1; D unclear. The CDR3 contains 15 residues. Germline-derived CDR1 and CDR2 are KGHSH and LQKENI. V was clipped by 3 bases and J by 9 bases, with 18 bases between them. CDR3 amino acids: CASSPLSTSISEQFF. The CDR3 DNA follows: TGTGCCAGCTCACCCCTCTCCACATCGATTAGTGAGCAGTTCTTC.

This sequence joins TRBV20-1 and TRBJ2-6; D tentatively reads TRBD1 or TRBD2 (5 bases each). Trimming left V 3 bases short and J 2 bases short, with 8 bases between. Germline CDR1 and CDR2: DFQATT and SNEGSKA (reference sequence). The CDR3 spans 14 residues. The CDR3 nucleotides read TGCAGTGCTAGCTTGGGGGCTGGGGCCAACGTCCTGACTTTC. Translating gives CSASLGAGANVLTF.

The rearrangement joins TRBV12-3 or TRBV12-4 to TRBJ1-4, with D maybe TRBD1 (5 bases). The CDR3 is made up of 15 amino acids. V gave up 5 bases and J gave up 8 bases, with 18 bases separating them. CDR3 region: CASSQPTVTPEKLFF. The CDR3 DNA follows: TGTGCCAGCAGTCAACCGACAGTTACCCCCGAAAAACTGTTTTTT.